Listed here is a single T cell receptor beta chain. The CDR3 length is 13 residues. Trimming left V 6 bases short and J 4 bases short, with 9 bases between. This entry belongs to a study of Graves' ophthalmopathy and Graves' hyperthyroidism. Amplifying from RNA transcripts, the study obtained TCR beta CDR3 regions. The first round was an RT-PCR with HTBI primers, and the second round was a multiplex PCR. Via MiXCR, TCRdb re-called the multiplex PCR reads, giving one row per CDR3 protein. Found here are about 620,000 distinct CDR3 sequences, 22% of them singletons; the top ten hold around 6.9%. The source of this sequence is a woman aged 18-29 years with stable Graves' hyperthyroidism. Some clones in this sample may be carry-over from other donors' samples. This sequence joins TRBV12-3 or TRBV12-4 and TRBJ1-4, with a possible D match to TRBD1 (6 bases). Material: peripheral blood. CDR3 DNA sequence: TGTGCCAGCAGCAGGGGCTATAATGAAAAACTGTTTTTT. This encodes CASSRGYNEKLFF.